This TCR beta chain was captured by sequencing in a study of blood T cell repertoires in COVID-19. Across the study: Whether acute or convalescent, the COVID-19 samples came from the United States, Italy and Spain. PBMCs, B-cell-depleted T cells, or T cells were the source of the cDNA or gDNA that made up the material.

Seattle cases were enrolled at active infection and followed longitudinally. Germline V gives CDR1 SQVTM, CDR2 ANQGSEA. The V gene lost 3 bases and the J gene lost 7 bases, with 9 bases spanning the gap. The length of the CDR3 is 11 residues. Authors' methods: By means of reference gene primer amplification, nucleated cell counts were estimated. Only in-frame clones appear in the TCRdb table, and some are missing; sequencing was by immunoSEQ multiplex PCR. The DNA gave D and trimming, while V, J and clone size come from that table. The table has around 200,000 clones, roughly 90% seen once. A single count supports this clone.

V gene TRBV29-1 combines with J gene TRBJ1-1, with a tentative D call TRBD1 (5 bases). The origin of this receptor is a woman in her sixties with COVID-19, enrolled during active disease. The sample consisted of peripheral blood. CDR3 residues: CSVDNRFEAFF. The CDR3, as DNA: TGCAGCGTTGACAACAGGTTTGAAGCTTTCTTT. The variable domain in full, completed from reference TRBV29-1 and TRBJ1-1, reads SAVISQKPSRDICQRGTSLTIQCQVDSQVTMMFWYRQQPGQSLTLIATANQGSEATYESGFVIDKFPISRPNLTFSTLTVSNMSPEDSSIYLCSVDNRFEAFFGQGTRLTVV.